The next 19 T cell receptor beta chains were all read from a single sample in a study of cytomegalovirus exposure and HLA in healthy donors. TCRdb keeps only in-frame clones here, not all; method: immunoSEQ multiplex PCR. Seen here are under 200,000 clones, about four fifths observed once, and the top ten hold roughly 7%. Sequencing was done on a sample of PBMCs. The source of these receptors is a man between 18 and 29 years old in good health and CMV-seropositive.

The gene calls are TRBV4-3 and TRBJ2-7; TRBD2 is a possible D gene (6 bases). The germline V gene encodes CDR1 LGHNA and CDR2 YSLEER. The V gene lost 0 bases and the J gene lost 4 bases, with 16 bases spanning the gap. The CDR3 length is 16 residues. CDR3 coding DNA: TGCGCCAGCAGCCAAGATGGGACTTCCCGAGCTTACGAGCAGTACTTC. Protein sequence: CASSQDGTSRAYEQYF.

This clone was seen at least ten times. The V and J genes are TRBV5-6 and TRBJ2-2; 7 positions match TRBD2. V shed 2 bases and J 4 bases; nucleotides not matched to a gene: 8. The CDR3 has 16 residues. Germline CDR1 and CDR2: SGHDT and YYEEEE. The CDR3 is CASSFSGTTFTGELFF. DNA for the CDR3: TGTGCCAGCAGCTTTTCCGGGACTACCTTCACCGGGGAGCTGTTTTTT.

The rearrangement uses TRBV30 and TRBJ2-7; 10 bases fit TRBD2. V gave up 3 bases and J gave up 4 bases; unmatched junction bases: 6. The germline CDR1 and CDR2 sequences are GTSNPN and SVGIG (reference sequence). This CDR3 has 14 amino acids. CDR3 coding DNA: TGTGCCTGGAGGGGGACTAGCGCATTTTACGAGCAGTACTTC. This gives the protein CAWRGTSAFYEQYF.

This clone occurred a few times. DNA for the CDR3: TGCGCCAGCAGCCCCTCCCAGAGACACGGCGTTACCTTC. Translating it yields CASSPSQRHGVTF. The rearrangement joins TRBV5-1 to TRBJ1-2; D gene unclear. The CDR3 is made up of 13 amino acids. In germline, CDR1 is SGHRS, CDR2 YFSETQ. Trimming took 4 bases from V and 14 from J, leaving 21 bases between them.

This clone was seen once. This chain joins TRBV27 and TRBJ2-2, with 11 bases matching TRBD2. With 6 bases clipped from V and 1 base from J, the junction kept 4 bases outside the gene matches. The CDR3 sequence is 16 residues long. From germline, CDR1 is MNHEY and CDR2 SMNVEV (reference sequence). Written as DNA, the CDR3 is TGTGCCAGCAGATCCGGACTAGCGGGGAACACCGGGGAGCTGTTTTTT. Protein product: CASRSGLAGNTGELFF.

The chain links TRBV27 to TRBJ2-5; TRBD1 agrees at 7 bases. The V gene end was trimmed by 3 bases and the J gene end by 3 bases; junction bases not matched to a gene: 4. From germline, CDR1 is MNHEY and CDR2 SMNVEV (reference sequence). CDR3 length: 14 amino acids. This chain's CDR3 is CASSLFTGEETQYF. The CDR3 DNA is TGTGCCAGCAGTTTGTTCACAGGGGAAGAGACCCAGTACTTC.

This chain links TRBV28 with TRBJ1-5; D gene unclear. This CDR3 contains 14 residues. In germline, CDR1 is MDHEN, CDR2 SYDVKM. The V end was cut by 3 bases, the J end by 0 bases, with 6 bases between. CDR3 protein: CASSFPYSNQPQHF. In DNA form, the CDR3 reads TGTGCCAGCAGTTTCCCTTATAGCAATCAGCCCCAGCATTTT. Full variable domain (outside the CDR3, taken from reference TRBV28 and TRBJ1-5): DVKVTQSSRYLVKRTGEKVFLECVQDMDHENMFWYRQDPGLGLRLIYFSYDVKMKEKGDIPEGYSVSREKKERFSLILESASTNQTSMYLCASSFPYSNQPQHFGDGTRLSIL.

This clone turned up a few times. V and J are TRBV14 and TRBJ2-5, with D maybe TRBD2 (5 bases). The CDR3 extends over 12 amino acids. Germline CDR1 SGHDN, CDR2 FVKESK. The germline V and J ends were trimmed by 4 bases and 9 bases, with 12 bases remaining between them. The CDR3 sequence is CASSPSNMAQYF. CDR3 coding DNA: TGTGCCAGCAGCCCTAGCAATATGGCCCAGTACTTC. Full variable domain (missing parts from reference TRBV14 and TRBJ2-5): EAGVTQFPSHSVIEKGQTVTLRCDPISGHDNLYWYRRVMGKEIKFLLHFVKESKQDESGMPNNRFLAERTGGTYSTLKVQPAELEDSGVYFCASSPSNMAQYFGPGTRLLVL.

The V call is TRBV5-1, the J call TRBJ1-2; D may be TRBD1 (6 bases). This CDR3 has 14 amino acids. Trimming left V 3 bases short and J 3 bases short, with 12 bases between. Germline CDR1 and CDR2: SGHRS and YFSETQ. The CDR3 nucleotides are TGCGCCAGCAGCTCTGCTGGGGGCGACTATGGCTACACCTTC. Encoded protein: CASSSAGGDYGYTF. The entire variable domain, with the rest obtained from reference TRBV5-1 and TRBJ1-2, is as follows: KAGVTQTPRYLIKTRGQQVTLSCSPISGHRSVSWYQQTPGQGLQFLFEYFSETQRNKGNFPGRFSGRQFSNSRSEMNVSTLELGDSALYLCASSSAGGDYGYTFGSGTRLTVV.

The V and J genes are TRBV10-3 and TRBJ2-7, with D perhaps TRBD1 (6 bases). CDR1 ENHRY and CDR2 SYGVKD come from the germline V gene. Trimming took off 8 bases at V and 5 bases at J, with 16 bases between the two ends. The CDR3 has 13 amino acids. The CDR3 nucleotides read TGTGCCATCCAAGGACATCCAGGGGACGAGCAGTACTTC. Translating it yields CAIQGHPGDEQYF.

J is TRBJ2-2 and V is TRBV4-2; 7 bases fit TRBD1. This CDR3 is built from 16 residues. Germline V gene data show CDR1 as LGHNA and CDR2 as YNFKEQ. V lost 7 bases to trimming and J lost 0 bases; unmatched junction nucleotides: 8. DNA for the CDR3: TGTGCCAGCACCCCCATGGGGACAGCGAACACCGGGGAGCTGTTTTTT. This translates into CASTPMGTANTGELFF.

Remarks on this clone: At one boundary the junction diverges from the germline segment, which might be a read error. V is TRBV15 and J is TRBJ1-2; a possible D gene is TRBD1 (6 bases). The CDR3 consists of 12 residues. Germline V gene data show CDR1 as LNHNV and CDR2 as YYDKDF (reference sequence). The CDR3: CATSRGEHGYTF. CDR3 in DNA: TGTGCCACGAGCAGGGGCGAGCATGGCTACACCTTC.

The chain carries TRBV15 and TRBJ2-3, with 7 bases fitting TRBD1. The CDR3 spans 12 residues. The germline gives CDR1 LNHNV, CDR2 YYDKDF (reference sequence). With 2 bases clipped from V and 11 bases from J, the junction kept 4 bases outside the gene matches. The chain's CDR3 is CATSRRQGWQYF. CDR3 bases: TGTGCCACCAGCAGACGACAGGGTTGGCAGTATTTT.

The chain recombines TRBV6-5 with TRBJ1-5, with 7 bases fitting TRBD1. The V gene end was trimmed by 8 bases and the J gene end by 1 base; junction bases not matched to a gene: 2. Germline CDR1 is MNHEY and CDR2 is SVGAGI. CDR3 length: 13 amino acids. CDR3 DNA sequence: TGTGCCAGCGACAGGGTAAGCAATCAGCCCCAGCATTTT. This translates into CASDRVSNQPQHF.

The V and J genes are TRBV29-1 and TRBJ2-7, with a possible D match to TRBD2 (6 bases). CDR1 is SQVTM, CDR2 ANQGSEA, per germline. Trimming left V 4 bases short and J 9 bases short, with 16 bases between. The CDR3 loop spans 12 amino acids. The CDR3 DNA sequence: TGCAGCGTTGCATTCGGGGACTCGGTGCAGTACTTC. This translates into CSVAFGDSVQYF.

The CDR3 nucleotides read TGCGCCAGCAGCTCGACAGTTGGCCGGTATAATGAAAAACTGTTTTTT. Translation: CASSSTVGRYNEKLFF. The chain has TRBV5-1 and TRBJ1-4, with D maybe TRBD1 (5 bases). V shed 3 bases and J shed 4 bases, with 16 bases lying between them. Germline CDR1 is SGHRS and CDR2 is YFSETQ. The CDR3 has 16 residues. Filled out from reference TRBV5-1 and TRBJ1-4, the complete variable domain reads KAGVTQTPRYLIKTRGQQVTLSCSPISGHRSVSWYQQTPGQGLQFLFEYFSETQRNKGNFPGRFSGRQFSNSRSEMNVSTLELGDSALYLCASSSTVGRYNEKLFFGSGTQLSVL.

V and J are TRBV7-3 and TRBJ2-1; TRBD1 aligns across 8 bases. V lost 2 bases, J lost 4 bases, and 4 bases stayed unmatched. Germline V gives CDR1 SGHTA, CDR2 FQGTGA. The CDR3 loop spans 15 amino acids. The CDR3 DNA sequence: TGTGCCAGCAGCTTAGCAGGGGGCCAGTACAATGAGCAGTTCTTC. Translating it yields CASSLAGGQYNEQFF.

V and J are TRBV29-1 and TRBJ2-1, with D perhaps matching TRBD2 (5 bases). The V gene's germline CDR1 is SQVTM and CDR2 ANQGSEA. Trimming cost V 4 bases and J 0 bases, with 10 bases left between them. There are 14 residues in the CDR3. CDR3 coding DNA: TGCAGCGTTGTCCTAGGGAGCTCCTACAATGAGCAGTTCTTC. It codes for CSVVLGSSYNEQFF.

This clone was counted many times. J is TRBJ2-7 and V is TRBV7-2, with D perhaps TRBD2 (6 bases). The CDR3 is made up of 14 amino acids. From germline, CDR1 is SGHTA and CDR2 FQGNSA. V was trimmed by 1 base and J by 5 bases, leaving 12 bases between them. CDR3 in amino acids: CASSLEVRGDEQYF. CDR3 DNA sequence: TGTGCCAGCAGCTTAGAAGTGCGGGGAGACGAGCAGTACTTC.